The 14 T cell receptor beta chains given below trace back to one sample, sequenced in a study of molecular identifiers for immune sequencing clone quantification. TCRdb fed the PCR reads into MiXCR, producing one record per CDR3 protein. The sample has a few hundred thousand distinct CDR3 sequences; 25% are singletons. Sequencing was carried out using naive CD8+ T cells from blood, with Jurkat cell RNA spiked in. The subset is: FACS-sorted CD8+CD4-CCR7+CD45RA+ naive T cells. These receptors came from a human donor in good health. Some libraries in this study had Jurkat cell RNA spiked in.

In its sample, this clonotype was seen many times. This sequence joins TRBV6-5 and TRBJ2-7; D is ambiguous. Trimming took 2 bases from V and 3 from J, leaving 5 bases between them. The germline gives CDR1 MNHEY, CDR2 SVGAGI. This CDR3 region has 12 residues. CDR3 coding DNA: TGTGCCAGCAGTTACCAGTTCTACGAGCAGTACTTC. Its translation is CASSYQFYEQYF.

CDR3 in amino acids: CASSQEINPVSGELFF. The CDR3 DNA reads as TGCGCCAGCAGCCAAGAAATCAATCCAGTGAGCGGGGAGCTGTTTTTT. V is TRBV4-3 and J is TRBJ2-2, with no clear D. The CDR3 contains 16 residues. The germline CDR1 and CDR2 sequences are LGHNA and YSLEER. Trimming pared 0 bases from V and 7 bases from J, leaving 15 bases between.

The V call is TRBV27, the J call TRBJ2-7, with a possible D match to TRBD2 (6 bases). Germline V gives CDR1 MNHEY, CDR2 SMNVEV (reference sequence). V lost 8 bases and J lost 0, with 8 bases in between. The CDR3 has 12 amino acids. This CDR3 is CASGGTSYEQYF. In DNA form, the CDR3 reads TGTGCCAGCGGGGGGACCTCCTACGAGCAGTACTTC.

Turning to this clonotype: This may come from a read error, since a much larger clone is one base off. Lacking the conserved final phenylalanine or tryptophan, this CDR3 likely reflects a read error. This rearrangement joins TRBV5-4 to TRBJ1-1; the D gene is possibly TRBD1 (6 bases). V dropped 2 bases and J dropped 4 bases, with 12 bases sitting between them. Per germline, CDR1 SGHNT and CDR2 YYREEE (reference sequence). There are 14 residues in the CDR3. The CDR3 nucleotides read TGTGCCAGCAGCTTTGGTAGGGGGGGCACTGAAGCTTTCCTT. Translated, it gives CASSFGRGGTEAFL.

As to this clonotype: One end of the junction varies from germline; a read error may be responsible. The chain recombines TRBV28 with TRBJ2-7, with D maybe TRBD2 (5 bases). Germline V gives CDR1 MDHEN, CDR2 SYDVKM. This CDR3 has 14 residues. The DNA for the CDR3 is TGTGCCAGCAGTTTGATTTCCGGAGGCTACGAGCAGCACTTC. Translated, it gives CASSLISGGYEQHF.

This clonotype was picked up many times. The chain combines TRBV29-1 with TRBJ2-2, with D perhaps TRBD1 (6 bases). Between the trimmed V and J ends, which lost 1 base and 2 bases, there was a span of 14 bases. Germline V gene sequence: CDR1 SQVTM, CDR2 ANQGSEA. This CDR3 has 16 residues. The CDR3 spells CSVEVQEDRNTGELFF. CDR3 bases: TGCAGCGTTGAAGTTCAAGAGGACAGAAACACCGGGGAGCTGTTTTTT.

This chain links TRBV15 with TRBJ2-7; maybe TRBD1 (5 bases). The V end lost 2 bases, the J end lost 2 bases, and 10 bases lay between the germline ends. Germline-derived CDR1 and CDR2 are LNHNV and YYDKDF (reference sequence). The CDR3 spans 14 residues. The CDR3 loop reads CATSRQGITYEQYF. The CDR3 bases are TGTGCCACCAGCAGACAGGGAATAACCTACGAGCAGTACTTC.

This clonotype was observed at least ten times. The chain links TRBV14 to TRBJ1-1, with a possible D match to TRBD1 (5 bases). V shed 6 bases and J shed 3 bases, with 14 bases lying between them. The CDR3 has 14 amino acids. Germline V CDR1 and CDR2: SGHDN, FVKESK. The CDR3 coding sequence is TGTGCCAGCAGTCAATCGCAAGGGGACACTGAAGCTTTCTTT. It encodes CASSQSQGDTEAFF.

This clonotype has a count of ten or more. The genes are TRBV29-1 and TRBJ1-2, with D hard to call. The V end lost 4 bases, the J end lost 2 bases, and 5 bases lay between the germline ends. From germline, CDR1 is SQVTM and CDR2 ANQGSEA. The CDR3 is 11 amino acids. The CDR3, as DNA: TGCAGCGTTGTACACAACTATGGCTACACCTTC. Its translation is CSVVHNYGYTF.

The chain is built from TRBV4-1 and TRBJ2-1; D not resolved. This CDR3 has 12 residues. CDR1 is MGHRA, CDR2 YSYEKL, per germline. Trimming removed 4 bases at V and 16 bases at J, with 17 bases between. CDR3 sequence reads: CASSPLKSKQFF. As DNA, the CDR3 is TGCGCCAGCAGCCCCCTTAAAAGTAAACAATTCTTC.

The rearrangement joins TRBV6-4 to TRBJ2-3; D unresolved. Germline V gives CDR1 MRHNA, CDR2 SNTAGT. V was cut by 3 bases and J by 4 bases, with 11 bases left in between. The CDR3 has 14 residues. The CDR3 reads CASSEGEKADTQYF. The CDR3, as DNA: TGTGCCAGCAGTGAAGGAGAGAAAGCAGATACGCAGTATTTT.

This clonotype was seen repeatedly, ten times or more. CDR3 sequence: CASSQEQGSGNTIYF. The CDR3 nucleotides read TGTGCCAGCAGCCAAGAACAGGGTTCTGGAAACACCATATATTTT. The V and J genes are TRBV4-2 and TRBJ1-3; maybe TRBD1 (6 bases). Trimming stripped 0 bases from V and 1 base from J, with 7 bases between. There are 15 residues in the CDR3. CDR1 is LGHNA and CDR2 is YNFKEQ in the germline V gene.

This clonotype was observed many times. This rearrangement joins TRBV28 to TRBJ2-7; 11 bases align to TRBD2. Germline CDR1 reads MDHEN; CDR2 reads SYDVKM. Trimming at V came to 2 bases and at J to 2 bases, leaving 2 bases not matched to a gene. The CDR3 has 15 amino acids. The CDR3 coding sequence is TGTGCCAGCAGTTTAGTAGCGGGAGGGCCCTACGAGCAGTACTTC. Residues: CASSLVAGGPYEQYF. The full variable domain, completed using reference TRBV28 and TRBJ2-7, is DVKVTQSSRYLVKRTGEKVFLECVQDMDHENMFWYRQDPGLGLRLIYFSYDVKMKEKGDIPEGYSVSREKKERFSLILESASTNQTSMYLCASSLVAGGPYEQYFGPGTRLTVT.

In the case of this clonotype: Because the CDR3 is missing its conserved closing phenylalanine or tryptophan, this is likely a read error. This rearrangement joins TRBV3-1 to TRBJ2-1, with 11 bases that match TRBD2. CDR1 is LGHDT and CDR2 is YNNKEL in the germline V gene (reference sequence). There are 16 residues in the CDR3. J lost 9 bases, V lost 0 bases, and 7 bases had no gene match. The DNA of the CDR3 is TGTGCCAGCAGCCAAGATCAACTAGCGGGAGAGGGTGAGCAGTTCCTC. It is translated as CASSQDQLAGEGEQFL.